Sequencing of this T cell receptor beta chain was carried out in a study of spatial heterogeneity in lung cancer. Study at large: Raw reads showed each unique TCR and UMI combination turning up more than ten times on average.

V dropped 5 bases and J dropped 3; count of bases not matched to a gene: 12. Germline V gene data show CDR1 as SGHTA and CDR2 as FQGNSA. The CDR3 has 16 amino acids. This clonotype was recorded a few times. Its cognate antigen is unknown. Sample time point: blood at routine non-recurrence follow-up after resection. The input material, whole RNA from tumor, nontumor lung or frozen PBMC, was sequenced unsorted. Study conclusions and caveats: Whereas they appeared in blood less at follow-up, ubiquitous expanded tumor TCRs appeared there more at resection.

TCRdb re-derived calls from the 5' RACE reads in MiXCR, one entry per CDR3 protein. The sample consists of 95,000 to 120,000 distinct CDR3 sequences, more than 10% of them appearing once. V is TRBV7-2 and J is TRBJ1-2; 7 nucleotides match TRBD1. This specimen consisted of PBMCs, obtained at follow-up. This sequence was found in a female donor with early-stage non-small cell lung cancer. This CDR3 is CASSAQLEQGHYGYTF. The CDR3 nucleotides read TGTGCCAGCAGCGCCCAGCTCGAACAGGGGCACTATGGCTACACCTTC. Full variable domain (rest looked up from reference TRBV7-2 and TRBJ1-2): GAGVSQSPSNKVTEKGKDVELRCDPISGHTALYWYRQSLGQGLEFLIYFQGNSAPDKSGLPSDRFSAERTGGSVSTLTIQRTQQEDSAVYLCASSAQLEQGHYGYTFGSGTRLTVV.